The 23 T cell receptor beta chains below come from one sample, sequenced in a study of read filtering for tumor transcriptome and immune sequencing. Molecular barcoded adaptors covering alpha/delta and beta/gamma chains were used on approximately 400 ng RNA. TCRdb fed the reads into MiXCR, producing one record per CDR3 protein. Of more than 30,000 distinct CDR3 sequences listed, approximately 15% are singletons. The sequenced material came from a population of CD138-negative cells sorted from bone marrow. These receptors all stem from a donor at least 40 years old with multiple myeloma.

At least ten counts were recorded for this clonotype. This chain connects TRBV15 to TRBJ1-4; 7 bases agree with TRBD1. V lost 0 bases to trimming and J lost 8 bases; unmatched junction nucleotides: 6. Germline values: CDR1 LNHNV, CDR2 YYDKDF (reference sequence). The CDR3 sequence is 15 residues long. The CDR3 loop reads CATSRDPGGNEKLFF. CDR3 nucleotides: TGTGCCACCAGCAGAGATCCAGGGGGAAACGAAAAACTGTTTTTT.

The chain has TRBV20-1 and TRBJ2-4; D might be TRBD1 or TRBD2, each matching 5 bases. The CDR3 has 18 residues. In germline, CDR1 is DFQATT, CDR2 SNEGSKA (reference sequence). With 1 base removed from V and 0 bases from J, the gap between germline ends came to 19 bases. The CDR3 loop reads CSARARAGKGVAKNIQYF. CDR3 nucleotides: TGCAGTGCTAGAGCGCGGGCAGGGAAAGGGGTAGCCAAAAACATTCAGTACTTC.

The chain is built from TRBV20-1 and TRBJ2-2; TRBD1 aligns across 10 bases. Losses at the gene ends were 0 bases for V and 7 bases for J; bases not matched to a gene: 2. The CDR3 has 14 residues. Germline CDR1 DFQATT, CDR2 SNEGSKA (reference sequence). The CDR3 bases are TGCAGTGCTAGAGATGGACAGGGGGTCGGGGAGCTGTTTTTT. The encoded protein is CSARDGQGVGELFF.

At least ten counts were recorded for this clonotype. The J gene is TRBJ1-3, the V gene TRBV12-3 or TRBV12-4; maybe TRBD1 (6 bases). CDR3 length: 17 amino acids. V lost 7 bases and J 8 bases, leaving 27 bases between the germline ends. CDR3 DNA sequence: TGTGCCAGCAATCCGGCTCAGGGGAGGGCCGCCGCTGACACCATATATTTT. Residues: CASNPAQGRAAADTIYF.

This clonotype showed up many times. CDR3 nucleotide sequence: TGTGCCAGCAGTTTGCCGGGGGCCTTCGAAGCTTTCTTT. This gives the protein CASSLPGAFEAFF. The J gene is TRBJ1-1, the V gene TRBV27, with D possibly TRBD1 on 6 matching bases. Trimming cost V 3 bases and J 8 bases, with 13 bases left between them. This CDR3 comprises 13 residues. The germline V gene encodes CDR1 MNHEY and CDR2 SMNVEV (reference sequence).

This clonotype was seen a handful of times. A much larger clone is a single base away; this may be a read error. The chain couples TRBV11-2 to TRBJ2-1; D is perhaps TRBD2 (5 bases). CDR3 length equals 14 residues. Germline lookup yields CDR1 SGHAT and CDR2 FQNNGV. CDR3 in amino acids: CASREGGSYNAQFF. The CDR3 DNA reads TGTGCCAGCAGGGAAGGAGGCTCCTACAATGCGCAGTTCTTC.

This clonotype was counted ten times or more. This chain links TRBV20-1 with TRBJ2-1; perhaps TRBD1 as D (5 bases). The CDR3 has 15 residues. Germline CDR1 and CDR2: DFQATT and SNEGSKA (reference sequence). V lost 5 bases and J 7 bases, leaving 21 bases between the germline ends. The CDR3 nucleotides are TGCAGTGCTTTAGACAGATTTCGGACGCAAAATGAGCAGTTCTTC. This translates into CSALDRFRTQNEQFF.

Many counts were recorded for this clonotype. The V call is TRBV6-5, the J call TRBJ2-5; D perhaps matches TRBD2 (5 bases). Trimming took 2 bases from V and 2 from J, leaving 9 bases between them. CDR3 length equals 14 residues. CDR1 is MNHEY, CDR2 SVGAGI, per germline. CDR3 bases: TGTGCCAGCAGTTACGCTAGCTCACAAGAGACCCAGTACTTC. Residues: CASSYASSQETQYF.

This clonotype is medium-sized. The CDR3: CASRGELSYNEQFF. DNA for the CDR3: TGTGCCAGCAGAGGAGAGCTATCCTACAATGAGCAGTTCTTC. V is TRBV7-9 and J is TRBJ2-1; D ambiguous. V was pared by 6 bases and J by 1 base, with 10 bases between. This CDR3 spans 14 amino acids. The germline V gene has CDR1 SEHNR and CDR2 FQNEAQ (reference sequence).

This clonotype was counted many times. The chain employs TRBV7-2 and TRBJ1-5, with 8 bases aligning to TRBD1. CDR1 and CDR2 from the germline V gene are SGHTA and FQGNSA. The CDR3 sequence is 15 residues long. The J segment lost 4 bases and the V segment lost 5 bases, leaving 7 bases of the junction unmatched. CDR3 region: CASSPRTGPNQPQHF. CDR3 in DNA: TGTGCCAGCAGCCCACGGACAGGGCCAAATCAGCCCCAGCATTTT.

This clonotype was seen many times. This chain connects TRBV7-2 to TRBJ2-7, with 9 nucleotides matching TRBD1. The CDR3 spans 14 residues. The germline V gene has CDR1 SGHTA and CDR2 FQGNSA. V lost 4 bases, J lost 2 bases, and 3 bases stayed unmatched. CDR3 sequence reads: CASSSRTGAYEQYF. In DNA, the CDR3 is TGTGCCAGCAGCTCGAGGACAGGGGCCTACGAGCAGTACTTC.

In this sample, this clonotype turned up many times. The V and J genes are TRBV12-3 or TRBV12-4 and TRBJ2-1; 10 bases align to TRBD2. The CDR3 is 15 amino acids. V shed 3 bases and J 6 bases; nucleotides not matched to a gene: 5. This CDR3 reads CASSFLAGVANEQFF. The CDR3 nucleotides are TGTGCCAGCAGTTTCCTAGCGGGAGTCGCCAATGAGCAGTTCTTC.

This clonotype was recorded at least ten times. V gene TRBV6-5 combines with J gene TRBJ2-1, with TRBD2 matching over 11 bases. The CDR3 runs 15 residues. Trimming took 6 bases from V and 4 from J; bases not matched to a gene: 5. Per germline, CDR1 MNHEY and CDR2 SVGAGI. CDR3 nucleotides: TGTGCCAGCAGCTCGGGACTAGCGGTATACAATGAGCAGTTCTTC. It specifies CASSSGLAVYNEQFF.

A few counts support this clonotype. The V gene is TRBV6-2 or TRBV6-3, the J gene TRBJ2-1; D gene unclear. The CDR3 extends over 15 amino acids. CDR1 is MNHEY and CDR2 is SVGEGT in the germline V gene. V shed 6 bases and J shed 2 bases, with 14 bases lying between them. The CDR3 nucleotides read TGTGCCAGCAGATCCAGCGTGAATCCCTACAATGAGCAGTTCTTC. Translation: CASRSSVNPYNEQFF.

This clonotype was seen repeatedly, ten times or more. The rearrangement uses TRBV5-1 and TRBJ2-1; D might be TRBD1 (6 bases). The V gene lost 6 bases and the J gene lost 0 bases, with 19 bases spanning the gap. The CDR3 runs to 17 residues. Germline V gene lookup returns CDR1 SGHRS and CDR2 YFSETQ. CDR3 bases: TGCGCCAGCACCCTTGGAGGACAGACCCTCTCCTACAATGAGCAGTTCTTC. The encoded protein is CASTLGGQTLSYNEQFF.

This clonotype was observed at least ten times. This chain links TRBV4-1 with TRBJ2-6; unclear D gene. Germline-derived CDR1 and CDR2 are MGHRA and YSYEKL. The CDR3 length is 17 residues. V shed 2 bases and J shed 0 bases, with 11 bases lying between them. In DNA form, the CDR3 reads TGCGCCAGCAGCCAATGGGCTTGGGGCTCTGGGGCCAACGTCCTGACTTTC. Its protein product is CASSQWAWGSGANVLTF.

This clonotype was counted many times. The chain carries TRBV2 and TRBJ2-2; D is unclear. The CDR3 is 13 residues long. CDR1 and CDR2 (germline): SNHLY, FYNNEI. Trimming took off 1 base at V and 6 bases at J, with 6 bases between the two ends. The CDR3 nucleotides read TGTGCCAGCAGTGAAGGCCAGCCCGGGGAGCTGTTTTTT. This gives the protein CASSEGQPGELFF.

By frequency in the sample, this clonotype is medium-sized. The J gene is TRBJ2-2, the V gene TRBV27; maybe TRBD2 (6 bases). The CDR3 consists of 15 residues. Germline V gives CDR1 MNHEY, CDR2 SMNVEV (reference sequence). Trimming pared 5 bases from V and 6 bases from J, leaving 16 bases between. The CDR3 spells CASSPYPGASGELFF. Written as DNA, the CDR3 is TGTGCCAGCAGTCCTTACCCGGGAGCGTCCGGGGAGCTGTTTTTT.

This clonotype was seen only a few times. Possible read error: a much larger clone is one base away. The rearrangement links TRBV5-1 to TRBJ2-7; TRBD1 agrees at 9 bases. CDR3 length equals 14 residues. Per germline, CDR1 SGHRS and CDR2 YFSETQ. The CDR3 bases are TGCGCCAGCGGCTTGGTGGGACAGGGCTACGAGCAGTACTTC. The encoded protein is CASGLVGQGYEQYF. Using reference TRBV5-1 and TRBJ2-7 for the parts outside the CDR3, the full variable domain is KAGVTQTPRYLIKTRGQQVTLSCSPISGHRSVSWYQQTPGQGLQFLFEYFSETQRNKGNFPGRFSGRQFSNSRSEMNVSTLELGDSALYLCASGLVGQGYEQYFGPGTRLTVT.

This clonotype was seen ten or more times. The chain uses TRBV20-1 and TRBJ2-7; D not certain. With 3 bases removed from V and 6 bases from J, the gap between germline ends came to 18 bases. The CDR3 runs to 14 residues. Germline CDR1 is DFQATT and CDR2 is SNEGSKA (reference sequence). CDR3 sequence reads: CSARTLEKGFEQYF. In DNA, the CDR3 is TGCAGTGCTAGGACCCTGGAGAAGGGCTTCGAGCAGTACTTC.

Ten or more counts support this clonotype. The V and J genes are TRBV5-5 and TRBJ2-3, with no clear D. CDR3 length equals 13 residues. Per germline, CDR1 SGHKS and CDR2 YYEKEE (reference sequence). Trimming removed 4 bases at V and 5 bases at J, with 11 bases between. The DNA for the CDR3 is TGTGCCAGCAGCCCGCACGCTGGAGATACGCAGTATTTT. Amino acid sequence: CASSPHAGDTQYF. Complete variable domain (other parts from reference TRBV5-5 and TRBJ2-3): DAGVTQSPTHLIKTRGQQVTLRCSPISGHKSVSWYQQVLGQGPQFIFQYYEKEERGRGNFPDRFSARQFPNYSSELNVNALLLGDSALYLCASSPHAGDTQYFGPGTRLTVL.

This clonotype has a single count. Just one base apart from a much larger clone, this may be a read error. The V gene is TRBV6-2 or TRBV6-3, the J gene TRBJ2-7, with D possibly called TRBD1 or TRBD2 (5 bases each). This CDR3 is built from 14 residues. Trimming shortened V by 8 bases and J by 2 bases, and 16 bases separated the two germline ends. The germline V gene encodes CDR1 MNHEY and CDR2 SVGEGT. The CDR3 region is CASSALDSPYEQYF. For the CDR3, the DNA is TGTGCCAGCTCAGCACTAGACAGCCCCTACGAGCAGTACTTC.

Of note for this clonotype: A much larger clone lies a single base off, so this may be a read error. The gene calls are TRBV28 and TRBJ2-2, with a tentative D call TRBD2 (5 bases). There are 12 residues in the CDR3. Looked up from germline, CDR1 is MDHEN and CDR2 is SYDVKM. The CDR3 sequence: CASGVAHGELLF. The CDR3 DNA reads TGTGCCAGCGGGGTTGCCCACGGGGAGCTGCTTTTT. Full variable domain (rest looked up from reference TRBV28 and TRBJ2-2): DVKVTQSSRYLVKRTGEKVFLECVQDMDHENMFWYRQDPGLGLRLIYFSYDVKMKEKGDIPEGYSVSREKKERFSLILESASTNQTSMYLCASGVAHGELLFGEGSRLTVL.